These 23 T cell receptor beta chains originate from one sample sequenced in a study of shared clonotypes between healthy human individuals. The naive CD8 fraction comprised CD45RO-negative cells positively selected for CCR7 and excluded terminally differentiated effector memory CD45RA+ cells. TCRdb's copy holds only in-frame clones and misses some; the assay was immunoSEQ multiplex PCR. The sample has around 2,000,000 clones, 90% to 95% seen once; the top ten hold about 1.5%. The sequenced sample was naive CD8+ T cells from PBMCs. The receptor set was obtained from a man between 18 and 35 years old in good health. Some clones in this sample may be carry-over from other donors' samples.

This chain connects TRBV6-6 to TRBJ2-1, with 9 bases aligning to TRBD2. This CDR3 contains 15 residues. V shed 1 base and J 6 bases; nucleotides not matched to a gene: 4. The germline gives CDR1 MNHNY, CDR2 SVGAGI (reference sequence). CDR3 bases: TGTGCCAGCAGTTACTTAGCGGGAGTAGGCAATGAGCAGTTCTTC. It codes for CASSYLAGVGNEQFF.

J is TRBJ2-7 and V is TRBV27; TRBD1 matches at 9 bases. Germline assignment: CDR1 MNHEY and CDR2 SMNVEV (reference sequence). The junction had 9 bases not matched to a gene; V was cut back by 2 bases and J by 1 base. The CDR3 covers 17 residues. Written as DNA, the CDR3 is TGTGCCAGCAGTTTAGGCGCTGACAGGGGGGGTTCCTACGAGCAGTACTTC. It encodes CASSLGADRGGSYEQYF.

The chain carries TRBV15 and TRBJ2-1; D may be TRBD1 (10 bases). The CDR3 is 18 residues long. Germline V lookup: CDR1 LNHNV, CDR2 YYDKDF (reference sequence). V lost 4 bases and J lost 7, with 26 bases in between. The CDR3 DNA sequence: TGTGCCACCAGCAAGGGACAGGGGATCCGTAGCGGGAGTAATGAGCAGTTCTTC. It is translated as CATSKGQGIRSGSNEQFF.

Comment on this clone: Additional DNA sequences in this sample encode the identical CDR3. The rearrangement links TRBV6-5 to TRBJ2-7; the D gene is possibly TRBD2 (5 bases). This CDR3 spans 12 amino acids. Germline assignment: CDR1 MNHEY and CDR2 SVGAGI. Between the trimmed V and J ends, which lost 0 bases and 6 bases, there was a span of 6 bases. CDR3: CASSYSEGEQYF. DNA for the CDR3: TGTGCCAGCAGTTACTCTGAGGGCGAGCAGTACTTC.

This chain links TRBV7-8 with TRBJ2-7; TRBD2 matches at 12 bases. There are 16 residues in the CDR3. Germline V gene sequence: CDR1 SGHVS, CDR2 FQNEAQ. V lost 5 bases to trimming and J lost 3 bases; unmatched junction nucleotides: 8. DNA for the CDR3: TGTGCCAGCAGCCCGACCCTAGCGGGAGGGATCTACGAGCAGTACTTC. This translates into CASSPTLAGGIYEQYF.

J is TRBJ2-7 and V is TRBV7-9; 13 nucleotides agree with TRBD2. V lost 4 bases, J lost 2 bases, and 8 bases stayed unmatched. The CDR3 spans 17 residues. In germline, CDR1 is SEHNR, CDR2 FQNEAQ (reference sequence). The CDR3 sequence is CASSSRTSGSPPYEQYF. The CDR3 DNA is TGTGCCAGCAGCTCACGGACTAGCGGGAGTCCCCCCTACGAGCAGTACTTC.

The CDR3 loop reads CASSSTTYNEQFF. As DNA, the CDR3 is TGTGCCAGCAGTTCGACTACGTACAATGAGCAGTTCTTC. This chain connects TRBV27 to TRBJ2-1; tentatively, D is TRBD2 (5 bases). Trimming shortened V by 4 bases and J by 4 bases, and 8 bases separated the two germline ends. Germline values: CDR1 MNHEY, CDR2 SMNVEV (reference sequence). The CDR3 has 13 amino acids.

The chain couples TRBV5-6 to TRBJ2-7; TRBD1 agrees at 11 bases. Trimming at V came to 7 bases and at J to 3 bases, leaving 6 bases not matched to a gene. The length of the CDR3 is 14 residues. Germline V gene data show CDR1 as SGHDT and CDR2 as YYEEEE. CDR3 sequence reads: CASEDRGRNYEQYF. In DNA form, the CDR3 reads TGTGCCAGCGAGGACAGGGGGCGAAACTACGAGCAGTACTTC.

V is TRBV27 and J is TRBJ1-4; TRBD1 might be the D (6 bases). V gave up 6 bases and J gave up 2 bases, with 25 bases separating them. The CDR3 length is 19 residues. Germline-derived CDR1 and CDR2 are MNHEY and SMNVEV (reference sequence). CDR3 DNA sequence: TGTGCCAGCAGCCCAGCAATGCGGGCTACTGGGGGCACTAATGAAAAACTGTTTTTT. Translated, it gives CASSPAMRATGGTNEKLFF.

V and J are TRBV7-9 and TRBJ2-3; D is unclear. The ends were cut back, 4 bases at V and 7 bases at J, with 9 bases in the middle. Germline V CDR1 and CDR2: SEHNR, FQNEAQ (reference sequence). This CDR3 has 12 amino acids. The DNA for the CDR3 is TGTGCCAGCAGCTCCGATGACTATACGCAGTATTTT. Amino acid sequence: CASSSDDYTQYF.

The chain combines TRBV27 with TRBJ2-4, with TRBD2 identical over 10 bases. The CDR3 length is 14 residues. V lost 5 bases to trimming and J lost 4 bases; unmatched junction nucleotides: 2. In germline, CDR1 is MNHEY, CDR2 SMNVEV (reference sequence). For the CDR3, the DNA is TGTGCCAGCAGTCTGACTAGCGGGAAAAACATTCAGTACTTC. The encoded protein is CASSLTSGKNIQYF.

The CDR3 loop reads CASSLRPGQGRYEQYF. CDR3 sequence (DNA): TGTGCCAGCAGTTTAAGGCCGGGACAGGGAAGGTACGAGCAGTACTTC. The chain recombines TRBV27 with TRBJ2-7; 9 positions agree with TRBD1. Germline trimming cut 2 bases from V and 4 bases from J; bases unmatched to any gene: 9. This CDR3 spans 16 amino acids. The germline V gene has CDR1 MNHEY and CDR2 SMNVEV (reference sequence).

Worth noting for this clone: Other DNA sequences from this sample encode an identical CDR3 as well. The rearrangement uses TRBV9 and TRBJ2-4, with D perhaps TRBD2 (5 bases). This CDR3 spans 15 amino acids. The V gene's germline CDR1 is SGDLS and CDR2 YYNGEE. V dropped 0 bases and J dropped 0 bases, with 7 bases sitting between them. The CDR3 nucleotides are TGTGCCAGCAGCGTAGGAGGGCTAGCCAAAAACATTCAGTACTTC. Encoded protein: CASSVGGLAKNIQYF.

This clone was picked up one time. The gene calls are TRBV5-6 and TRBJ1-2; D not resolved. Germline assignment: CDR1 SGHDT and CDR2 YYEEEE. The CDR3 spans 15 residues. Between the trimmed V and J ends, which lost 0 bases and 3 bases, there was a span of 12 bases. CDR3 loop: CASSLDGQNYYGYTF. The CDR3 DNA reads as TGTGCCAGCAGCTTGGACGGGCAGAACTACTATGGCTACACCTTC.

The V call is TRBV5-1, the J call TRBJ2-7; 8 positions agree with TRBD1. Germline values: CDR1 SGHRS, CDR2 YFSETQ. Trimming cost V 4 bases and J 6 bases; bases outside gene matches: 9. The CDR3 contains 14 residues. The CDR3 DNA sequence: TGCGCCAGCAGCCCGAGACAGGGGTTTGGCGAGCAGTACTTC. Protein product: CASSPRQGFGEQYF.

On this clone: The sample carries other DNA sequences with the same CDR3. The rearrangement links TRBV27 to TRBJ1-1; D unresolved. The germline V gene has CDR1 MNHEY and CDR2 SMNVEV (reference sequence). The CDR3 is 13 residues long. V lost 6 bases and J 1 base, leaving 9 bases between the germline ends. The DNA of the CDR3 is TGTGCCAGCAGGCCACGGGAGAACACTGAAGCTTTCTTT. Protein sequence: CASRPRENTEAFF.

The chain carries TRBV10-3 and TRBJ2-7; D not resolved. The germline V gene has CDR1 ENHRY and CDR2 SYGVKD. The CDR3 is 17 residues long. The V and J ends lost 1 base and 6 bases respectively, with 22 bases between them. The CDR3 DNA follows: TGTGCCATCAGTGAGTGGGTCACGGCAAATAAAGGGCTCGAGCAGTACTTC. Its protein product is CAISEWVTANKGLEQYF.

The genes are TRBV4-1 and TRBJ2-1; D tentatively reads TRBD1 or TRBD2 (5 bases each). Germline V lookup: CDR1 MGHRA, CDR2 YSYEKL. Trimming removed 4 bases from V and 0 bases from J, with 13 bases in between. This CDR3 region has 16 residues. CDR3 amino acids: CASSRDARSSYNEQFF. In nucleotides, the CDR3 is TGCGCCAGCAGCCGGGACGCAAGAAGCTCCTACAATGAGCAGTTCTTC.

This clone was detected a few times. The V call is TRBV6-5, the J call TRBJ1-2; D is unresolved. Germline CDR1 reads MNHEY; CDR2 reads SVGAGI. The germline V and J ends were trimmed by 0 bases and 4 bases, with 9 bases remaining between them. This CDR3 spans 14 amino acids. CDR3 amino acids: CASSYSLEGYGYTF. The CDR3, as DNA: TGTGCCAGCAGTTACTCTCTGGAGGGCTATGGCTACACCTTC.

Only one count was recorded for this clone. V is TRBV27 and J is TRBJ2-7, with 11 bases identical to TRBD1. V lost 4 bases and J lost 6; bases outside the gene matches: 5. The CDR3 runs to 14 residues. From germline, CDR1 is MNHEY and CDR2 SMNVEV (reference sequence). The CDR3 nucleotides are TGTGCCAGCAGTTCGGACAGGGGGCTAGGCGAGCAGTACTTC. Residues: CASSSDRGLGEQYF.

This chain joins TRBV7-3 and TRBJ2-7, with TRBD2 as a possible D gene (5 bases). Germline V lookup: CDR1 SGHTA, CDR2 FQGTGA. The V and J ends lost 5 bases and 2 bases respectively, with 13 bases between them. The CDR3 has 14 amino acids. The CDR3 DNA reads as TGTGCCAGCAGCCAAGGTGGGGAGACCTACGAGCAGTACTTC. As protein: CASSQGGETYEQYF.

The chain employs TRBV14 and TRBJ2-2; weak D call: TRBD2 (6 bases). The V gene's germline CDR1 is SGHDN and CDR2 FVKESK. V dropped 4 bases and J dropped 5 bases, with 11 bases sitting between them. The length of the CDR3 is 14 residues. The DNA of the CDR3 is TGTGCCAGCAGCCTATTCCGGGAGACCGGGGAGCTGTTTTTT. Its translation is CASSLFRETGELFF. Full variable domain (outside the CDR3, taken from reference TRBV14 and TRBJ2-2): EAGVTQFPSHSVIEKGQTVTLRCDPISGHDNLYWYRRVMGKEIKFLLHFVKESKQDESGMPNNRFLAERTGGTYSTLKVQPAELEDSGVYFCASSLFRETGELFFGEGSRLTVL.

On this clone itself: This sample includes further DNA sequences coding for the same CDR3. J is TRBJ2-1 and V is TRBV29-1; D remains ambiguous. Germline lookup yields CDR1 SQVTM and CDR2 ANQGSEA. The CDR3 spans 13 residues. Trimming left V 3 bases short and J 0 bases short, with 6 bases between. CDR3 residues: CSVETPSYNEQFF. DNA for the CDR3: TGCAGCGTTGAGACTCCCTCCTACAATGAGCAGTTCTTC.